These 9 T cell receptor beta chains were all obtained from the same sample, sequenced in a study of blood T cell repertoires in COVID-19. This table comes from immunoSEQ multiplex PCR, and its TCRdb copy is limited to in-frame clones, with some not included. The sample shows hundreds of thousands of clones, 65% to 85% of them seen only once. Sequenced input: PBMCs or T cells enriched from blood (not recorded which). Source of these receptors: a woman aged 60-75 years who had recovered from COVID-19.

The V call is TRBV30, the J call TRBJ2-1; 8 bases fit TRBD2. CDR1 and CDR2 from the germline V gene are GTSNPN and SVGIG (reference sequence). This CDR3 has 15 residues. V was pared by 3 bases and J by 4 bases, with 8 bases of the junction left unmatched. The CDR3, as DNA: TGTGCCTGGAGACCATCTAGCGGGTTTTACAATGAGCAGTTCTTC. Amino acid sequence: CAWRPSSGFYNEQFF. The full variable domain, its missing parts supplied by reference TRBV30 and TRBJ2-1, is SQTIHQWPATLVQPVGSPLSLECTVEGTSNPNLYWYRQAAGRGLQLLFYSVGIGQISSEVPQNLSASRPQDRQFILSSKKLLLSDSGFYLCAWRPSSGFYNEQFFGPGTRLTVL.

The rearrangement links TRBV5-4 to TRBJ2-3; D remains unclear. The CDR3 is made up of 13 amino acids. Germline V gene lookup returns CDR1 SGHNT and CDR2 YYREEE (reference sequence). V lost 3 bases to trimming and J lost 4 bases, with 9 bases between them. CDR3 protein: CASSSSGADTQYF. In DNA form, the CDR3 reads TGTGCCAGCAGCTCCTCAGGTGCAGATACGCAGTATTTT.

CDR3 bases: TGTGCCAGCAGCCCCCCTAGTGCCTACAATGAGCAGTTCTTC. This encodes CASSPPSAYNEQFF. This chain links TRBV7-9 with TRBJ2-1, with D hard to call. The V end lost 5 bases, the J end lost 2 bases, and 10 bases lay between the germline ends. There are 14 residues in the CDR3. Germline CDR1 is SEHNR and CDR2 is FQNEAQ (reference sequence).

CDR3 sequence (DNA): TGTGCCATCAAAGGCACAGGGACTAATGAAAAACTGTTTTTT. Translated: CAIKGTGTNEKLFF. The chain uses TRBV10-3 and TRBJ1-4; tentative D call: TRBD1 (6 bases). Per the germline V gene, CDR1 is ENHRY and CDR2 is SYGVKD. Trimming took 7 bases from V and 2 from J, leaving 11 bases between them. This CDR3 comprises 14 residues.

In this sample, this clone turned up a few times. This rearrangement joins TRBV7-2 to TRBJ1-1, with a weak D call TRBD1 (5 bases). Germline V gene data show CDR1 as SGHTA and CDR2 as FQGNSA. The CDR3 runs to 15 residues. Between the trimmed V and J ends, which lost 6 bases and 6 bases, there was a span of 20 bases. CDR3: CASSPRTSGGPEAFF. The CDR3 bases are TGTGCCAGCAGTCCCCGGACCAGCGGGGGACCTGAAGCTTTCTTT.

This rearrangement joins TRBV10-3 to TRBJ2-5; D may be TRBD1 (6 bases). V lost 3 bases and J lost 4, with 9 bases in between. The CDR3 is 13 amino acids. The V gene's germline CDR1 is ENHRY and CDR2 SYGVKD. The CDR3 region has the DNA TGTGCCATCAGTGATTCGGACAGAGAGACCCAGTACTTC. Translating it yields CAISDSDRETQYF.

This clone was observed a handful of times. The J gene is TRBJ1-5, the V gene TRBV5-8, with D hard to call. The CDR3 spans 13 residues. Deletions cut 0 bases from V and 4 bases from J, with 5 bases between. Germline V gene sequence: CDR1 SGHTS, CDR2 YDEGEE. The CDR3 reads CASSLERNQPQHF. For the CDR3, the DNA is TGTGCCAGCAGCTTGGAACGGAATCAGCCCCAGCATTTT.

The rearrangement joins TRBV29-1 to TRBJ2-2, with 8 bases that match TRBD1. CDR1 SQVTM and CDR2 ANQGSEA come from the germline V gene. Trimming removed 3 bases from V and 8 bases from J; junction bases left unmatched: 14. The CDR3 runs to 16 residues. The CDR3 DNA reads TGCAGCGTTGAGGTTCCGGGCCAGGGGGCGACAGGGGAGCTGTTTTTT. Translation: CSVEVPGQGATGELFF.

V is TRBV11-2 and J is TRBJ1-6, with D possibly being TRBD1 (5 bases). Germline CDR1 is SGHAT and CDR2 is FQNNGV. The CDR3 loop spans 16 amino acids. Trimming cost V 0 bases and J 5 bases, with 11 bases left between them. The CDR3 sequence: CASSLDRWGDNSPLHF. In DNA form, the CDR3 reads TGTGCCAGCAGCTTAGACCGTTGGGGGGATAATTCACCCCTCCACTTT.